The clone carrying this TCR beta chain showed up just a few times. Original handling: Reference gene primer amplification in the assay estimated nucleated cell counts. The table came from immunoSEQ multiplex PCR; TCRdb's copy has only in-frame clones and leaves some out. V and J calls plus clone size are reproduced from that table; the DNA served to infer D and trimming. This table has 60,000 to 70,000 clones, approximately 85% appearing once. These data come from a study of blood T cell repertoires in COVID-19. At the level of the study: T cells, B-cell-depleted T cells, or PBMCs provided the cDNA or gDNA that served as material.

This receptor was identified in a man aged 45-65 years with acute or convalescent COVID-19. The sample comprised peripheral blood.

The CDR3 sequence is CASSADKLEEAFF. DNA of the CDR3: TGTGCCAGCAGCGCTGACAAGCTTGAGGAAGCTTTCTTT. V is TRBV7-3 and J is TRBJ1-1; unclear D gene. This CDR3 region has 13 residues. CDR1 SGHTA and CDR2 FQGTGA come from the germline V gene. Trimming stripped 5 bases from V and 8 bases from J, with 15 bases between.